This T cell receptor beta chain stems from a study of blood T cells in healthy people across ages (dated by TCRdb to 2015 to 2017). Looking at the study overall: In model experiments, template switching captured about one uniquely barcoded TCR beta cDNA molecule for every two T cells. Age-related changes in TCR beta repertoire diversity were measured in the study by deep sequencing normalized with unique cDNA molecular identifiers. The donors were divided into four age groups: young (average roughly 15 years), middle-aged (almost 40), aged (under 70) and long-lived (about 79). To avoid experimental bias, donors of different ages were distributed randomly across sequencing lanes. For two donors (one aged 18 to 30 and one aged 80 or older), the study analyzed two additional independent replicas of 1 million unique cDNA reads from the same blood draw. Findings and caveats that apply to the study as a whole: Bulk unsorted PBMC profiling prevented conclusive comparison of naive and antigen-experienced compartments. Observed TCR beta diversity per million T cells fell roughly linearly with age, and a significant reduction was already apparent by age around 40. Compared with the aged group, the long-lived group had more naive CD4+ T cells, fewer expanded clones and increased TCR diversity, suggesting age selection. A strong correlation was found between observed TCR beta diversity and the percentage of naive T cells measured by flow cytometry. The CMV infection status of donors was not known, potentially confounding age-related changes in expanded clonotypes. Estimates of total diversity based on one million sequenced T cells were regarded as lower bounds and as underestimates.

The 35 to 40 donors, aged roughly 6 to 90 years, were systemically healthy Caucasian individuals from Russia. About 9.1 milliliters of peripheral blood were collected from each donor into EDTA-treated Vacutainer tubes. Ficoll-Paque density-gradient centrifugation was used to isolate PBMCs, with at least 6.5 million per sample. Trizol reagent was used to extract total RNA from the PBMCs, yielding at least 5 micrograms per sample. For every donor, flow cytometry on a PBMC aliquot measured the percentage of naive CD45RAhigh/CD27high T cells. The CDR3 measures 13 amino acids from cysteine to phenylalanine. Only the CDR3 region is kept as DNA, spanning 39 bases read in frame from base 1. V is reduced by 2 bases and J by 2 bases, leaving a spacing of 5 bases between them. Via the germline V gene (reference sequence), CDR1 is MNHNY and CDR2 SVGAGI. Libraries were built with 5' RACE. For sequencing, an Illumina HiSeq 2500 was employed. A second PCR of roughly 7 to 12 cycles was run with a J-beta primer mix and a sample-barcoded 5' primer. A unique molecular identifier was introduced onto each TCR beta cDNA molecule by a template-switch 5' adaptor carrying 12 random nucleotides. Each sample yielded at least 3 million CDR3-containing paired-end reads. First-strand cDNA synthesis was performed from all RNA using the Mint cDNA synthesis kit, with priming by a TRBC-specific oligonucleotide. All cDNA was treated with uracil-DNA glycosylase and then went through a first 18-cycle PCR with the universal primers M1SS and BC2_uni_R. Per the source publication's procedure: Each sample was normalized by randomly selecting 1 million high-quality reads, each carrying a distinct molecular identifier. Instead of being binned into consensus sequences, reads with shared molecular identifiers were discarded. CDR3 identification, clonotype clustering and error correction used MiTCR with a Q25 quality threshold and the strictest error-elimination algorithm. Lower-bound total TCR beta diversity was estimated with a nonparametric unseen species model using Euler transformation. TCRdb reprocessing: public reads trimmed at Q25 with fastp, clones called with MiXCR, in-frame beta chains kept. Duplicate CDR3 protein sequences are folded into a single record with the most common DNA and genes. The V and J calls here are based on TCRdb, not the publication. The sample table contains under 850,000 distinct CDR3 sequences; only one count was recorded for around 36% of them. The ten largest clones represent approximately 12% of the sample.

At least ten counts were recorded for this clonotype. What antigen it recognizes has not been identified. One base away there is no much larger clone; base qualities are not given. The receptor chain draws on TRBV6-6 and TRBJ2-3; a confident D gene designation cannot be given. This clonotype originated in a man aged 18 to 30 in good health. Specimen: blood. The DNA sequence follows: TGTGCCAGCAGTTACGAGTCCACAGATACGCAGTATTTT. This translates into CASSYESTDTQYF.